This T cell receptor (beta chain) was found in a study of OX40 agonist ivuxolimab in advanced cancers. Germline V lookup: CDR1 MNHNS, CDR2 SASEGT. CDR3 length: 15 residues. J was trimmed by 3 bases and V by 2 bases; bases with no gene match: 4. The repertoire was sequenced with immunoSEQ multiplex PCR; TCRdb's copy has only in-frame clones and lacks some. The sample carries roughly 56,000 clones, 84% recorded once. The TCR comes from an adult with an advanced solid tumor such as melanoma, head and neck, liver or kidney cancer. The starting material was CD4+ or CD8+ T cells sorted from blood, obtained in a trial of the OX40 agonist ivuxolimab. This chain uses TRBV6-1 with TRBJ2-7; 10 bases align to TRBD2. The CDR3 is CASSEWGTSDYEQYF. In DNA, the CDR3 is TGTGCCAGCAGTGAATGGGGGACTAGCGACTACGAGCAGTACTTC.